This paragraph covers one T cell receptor beta chain sequence. There is no known antigen for this receptor. No much larger clonotype is one base removed from it; base qualities were not supplied. These data are taken from a study of blood T cell repertoires in COVID-19 (TCRdb year 2020). As for the study more broadly: The collaborator samples originated in the United States, Italy and Spain and spanned the acute and convalescent phases of COVID-19. The prospective study material was composed of cDNA or gDNA derived from T cells, B-cell-depleted T cells, or PBMCs. Subjects who had been exposed to COVID-19, were actively infected with it, or had recovered from it provided the deeply sampled blood TCRbeta repertoires that made up the dataset. The repertoires were made available in a free public database intended to serve as a resource for research on the immune response to SARS-CoV-2. Samples came from the ongoing ImmuneRACE study (first 160 participants) plus 1,254 subjects from 6 global collaborators. Nearly every sample came with metadata listing a de-identified subject ID, COVID-19 status, age in years and sex. Where HLA class I and class II types were available, the types were taken from metadata supplied by the sample provider, not from assay-based typing. The study at large found these results: The amount of clinical and demographic metadata varied by source and participant and was provided uncurated.

CDR1 and CDR2 (LNHNV, YYDKDF) derive from the germline V gene (reference sequence). From the cysteine through the phenylalanine, the CDR3 covers 15 amino acids. Only the CDR3 portion is preserved as DNA: 45 bases, with reading frame beginning at the first base. V lost 4 bases and J lost 7 bases, and the count of bases not matched to a germline gene is 2. TCRbeta CDR3 regions were amplified from genomic DNA using the immunoSEQ Assay, a bias-controlled multiplex PCR. In the source study's methods: The number of nucleated cells in each sample was estimated by amplification of reference gene primers within the assay. To quantify the absolute abundance of each unique TCRbeta CDR3 rearrangement, sequence reads were collapsed and filtered. For each sample, productive Simpson clonality was calculated as the square root of Simpson's diversity index across productive rearrangements. TCRdb mirrors the immuneACCESS table, restricted to in-frame sequences. Some clones are absent from its copies; in checked studies, under half trace to an unresolved V gene, and the reason for the others is unknown. The V and J calls and clone size come from that table; D and trimming were worked out from the DNA. The sample table lists some 200,000 clones, 70% to 90% of them with a count of one. The ten top clones hold around 1.6% of the sample.

Collaborating institutions collected whole blood in K2EDTA tubes following their own protocols. For TCRbeta analysis, collaborator samples were shipped as frozen whole blood, as isolated PBMCs, or as DNA extracted from either sample type. The rearranged segments are TRBV15 and TRBJ1-6; the junction holds 12 bases that match TRBD1. The clonotype originates from a man between 18 and 35 years old with active or convalescent COVID-19. Sequences were obtained from peripheral blood. This receptor has the CDR3 CATSKGQGANSPLHF. The nucleotide sequence reads as follows: TGTGCCACCAGCAAGGGACAGGGGGCGAATTCACCCCTCCACTTT.